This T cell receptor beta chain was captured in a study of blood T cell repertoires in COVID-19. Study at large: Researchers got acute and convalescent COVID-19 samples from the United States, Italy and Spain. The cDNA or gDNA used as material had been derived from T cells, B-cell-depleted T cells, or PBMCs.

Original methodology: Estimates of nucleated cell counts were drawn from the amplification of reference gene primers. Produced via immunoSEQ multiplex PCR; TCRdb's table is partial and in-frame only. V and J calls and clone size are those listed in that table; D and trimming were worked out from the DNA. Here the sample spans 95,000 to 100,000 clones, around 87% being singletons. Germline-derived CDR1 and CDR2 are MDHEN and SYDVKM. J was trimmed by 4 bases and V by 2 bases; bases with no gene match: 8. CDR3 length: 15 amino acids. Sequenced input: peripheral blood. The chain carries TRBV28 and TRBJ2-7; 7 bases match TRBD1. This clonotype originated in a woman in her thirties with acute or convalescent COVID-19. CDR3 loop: CASSLPGTDAYEQYF. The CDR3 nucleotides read TGTGCCAGCAGTTTACCCGGGACAGACGCTTACGAGCAGTACTTC.